One and the same sample provided the 9 T cell receptor beta chains below, sequenced in a study of T cell responses to AZD1222 COVID-19 vaccine. TCRdb's copy holds only in-frame clones and misses some; the assay was immunoSEQ multiplex PCR. This sample carries approximately 190,000 clones, 85% to 95% of them seen once, and the ten largest clones take 1% to 1.5%. The material was peripheral blood, obtained on day 0 of AZD1222 vaccination. The receptors were gathered from an adult in good health.

This clone was counted between two and nine times. In DNA, the CDR3 is TGTGCCAGCAGCCTTCAAAACACCGGGGAGCTGTTTTTT. Protein: CASSLQNTGELFF. The rearrangement links TRBV6-6 to TRBJ2-2; no firm D call. V was trimmed by 6 bases and J by 2 bases, leaving 7 bases between them. The germline V gene encodes CDR1 MNHNY and CDR2 SVGAGI (reference sequence). This CDR3 has 13 residues.

Note on this clone: Compared with germline, one end of the junction differs, possibly owing to a read error. The gene calls are TRBV29-1 and TRBJ1-3, with D uncertain. The CDR3 is 13 amino acids. The germline CDR1 and CDR2 sequences are SQVTM and ANQGSEA. For the CDR3, the DNA is TGCAGCGTGGAAGGGATCGCGGGAAACACCATATATTTT. Translation: CSVEGIAGNTIYF.

The chain combines TRBV2 with TRBJ1-4; no definite D call. Germline CDR1 reads SNHLY; CDR2 reads FYNNEI. V lost 1 base to trimming and J lost 7 bases, with 16 bases between them. CDR3 length: 16 residues. The CDR3 sequence is CASSEGTGRNVEKLFF. As DNA, the CDR3 is TGTGCCAGCAGTGAAGGGACGGGGAGGAATGTTGAAAAACTGTTTTTT.

This chain's CDR3 is CASSLAGQTSGNTIYF. The CDR3 nucleotides read TGCGCCAGCAGCTTGGCCGGGCAGACCTCTGGAAACACCATATATTTT. The rearrangement links TRBV5-1 to TRBJ1-3, with D uncertain. Deletions cut 0 bases from V and 0 bases from J, with 10 bases between. This CDR3 contains 16 residues. The germline V gene has CDR1 SGHRS and CDR2 YFSETQ.

The chain joins TRBV5-1 to TRBJ1-1; D remains ambiguous. Trimming removed 0 bases at V and 6 bases at J, with 9 bases between. Germline V gene sequence: CDR1 SGHRS, CDR2 YFSETQ. The CDR3 extends over 13 amino acids. CDR3: CASSLEAYAEAFF. In DNA, the CDR3 is TGCGCCAGCAGCTTGGAAGCGTACGCTGAAGCTTTCTTT.

This clone was observed a single time. The chain carries TRBV10-3 and TRBJ1-1; 7 nucleotides align to TRBD1. The CDR3 totals 18 residues. The germline CDR1 and CDR2 sequences are ENHRY and SYGVKD. V was clipped by 6 bases and J by 0 bases; unmatched bases: 16. Here the CDR3 reads CAIRTGSVSRSMNTEAFF. In DNA, the CDR3 is TGTGCCATCAGGACAGGGTCGGTTAGCCGAAGCATGAACACTGAAGCTTTCTTT.

The rearrangement uses TRBV19 and TRBJ2-3; D might be TRBD2 (5 bases). Trimming took off 7 bases at V and 4 bases at J, with 12 bases between the two ends. CDR3 length equals 13 residues. Germline V CDR1 and CDR2: LNHDA, SQIVND (reference sequence). The CDR3: CASTSGPSDTQYF. Here the CDR3 DNA reads TGTGCCAGTACCAGCGGACCGTCAGATACGCAGTATTTT.

Only a few counts were recorded for this clone. The chain couples TRBV20-1 to TRBJ1-2, with D possibly matching TRBD1 (5 bases). V was trimmed by 3 bases and J by 8 bases, leaving 19 bases between them. From germline, CDR1 is DFQATT and CDR2 SNEGSKA (reference sequence). CDR3 length: 14 amino acids. The CDR3 is CSASTGAPPVGYTF. The CDR3 DNA sequence: TGCAGTGCTAGTACTGGGGCCCCCCCTGTCGGCTACACCTTC.

V is TRBV29-1 and J is TRBJ2-7; D not resolved. CDR3 size: 12 residues. V was pared by 4 bases and J by 2 bases, with 9 bases between. Germline V gene sequence: CDR1 SQVTM, CDR2 ANQGSEA. The CDR3 reads CSVGVTPYEQYF. The CDR3 DNA sequence: TGCAGCGTTGGTGTCACCCCCTACGAGCAGTACTTC.